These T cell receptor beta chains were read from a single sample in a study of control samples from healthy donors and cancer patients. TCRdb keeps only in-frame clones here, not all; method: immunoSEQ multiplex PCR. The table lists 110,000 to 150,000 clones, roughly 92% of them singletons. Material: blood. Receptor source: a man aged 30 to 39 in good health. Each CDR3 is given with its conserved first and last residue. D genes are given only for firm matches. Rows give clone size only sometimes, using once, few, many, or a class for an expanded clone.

CASSYADNSYEQYF,TGTGCCAGCAGTTACGCGGACAACTCCTACGAGCAGTACTTC,TRBV6-5,.,TRBJ2-7,.
CASSQEKHHSYNEQFF,TGTGCCAGCAGCCAAGAGAAGCACCACTCCTACAATGAGCAGTTCTTC,TRBV4-2,.,TRBJ2-1,.
CASSYPGLARDEQFF,TGTGCCAGCAGTTACCCGGGACTAGCGAGAGATGAGCAGTTCTTC,TRBV6-6,TRBD2,TRBJ2-1,.
CASSLGLARYEQYF,TGTGCCAGCAGCTTAGGCTTGGCCCGCTACGAGCAGTACTTC,TRBV7-2,.,TRBJ2-7,.
CASSYKAGADVHIQYF,TGTGCCAGCAGTTATAAGGCGGGAGCGGACGTCCACATTCAGTACTTC,TRBV6-5,TRBD2,TRBJ2-4,.
CASSFGANTGELFF,TGTGCCAGCAGCTTCGGCGCGAACACCGGGGAGCTGTTTTTT,TRBV7-2,.,TRBJ2-2,.
CASSPSGLAGTDTQYF,TGTGCCAGCAGCCCCTCCGGACTAGCGGGAACAGATACGCAGTATTTT,TRBV28,TRBD2,TRBJ2-3,.
CSVESNPGAFF,TGCAGCGTTGAATCTAACCCAGGGGCGTTCTTC,TRBV29-1,.,TRBJ2-1,.
CASSKDRGSYGYTF,TGTGCCAGTAGTAAGGACAGGGGATCCTATGGCTACACCTTC,TRBV19,TRBD1,TRBJ1-2,.
CASSLYRNTIYF,TGTGCCAGCAGTTTATATCGAAACACCATATATTTT,TRBV12-3/TRBV12-4,.,TRBJ1-3,.
CASIWGAEAFF,TGTGCCAGTATTTGGGGGGCTGAAGCTTTCTTT,TRBV19,.,TRBJ1-1,.
CASSYGGFDTGELFF,TGTGCCAGCAGTTACGGCGGGTTCGACACCGGGGAGCTGTTTTTT,TRBV6-2/TRBV6-3,.,TRBJ2-2,.
CASSQDAEGGETQYF,TGCGCCAGCAGCCAAGATGCAGAAGGGGGGGAGACCCAGTACTTC,TRBV4-3,.,TRBJ2-5,.
CASSDRLHNEKLFF,TGTGCCAGCAGTGATAGACTGCATAATGAAAAACTGTTTTTT,TRBV28,.,TRBJ1-4,.
CASSLVPGTSGITYEQYF,TGCGCCAGCAGCTTGGTGCCCGGGACTAGCGGGATCACCTACGAGCAGTACTTC,TRBV5-1,TRBD2,TRBJ2-7,once
CASSQDPGYGYTF,TGTGCCAGCAGCCAAGATCCAGGGTATGGCTACACCTTC,TRBV4-2,.,TRBJ1-2,few
CAWSPGVDEQYF,TGTGCCTGGTCCCCTGGGGTTGACGAGCAGTACTTC,TRBV30,.,TRBJ2-7,.
CASGLVLGQVGSGANVLTF,TGTGCTAGTGGTTTGGTATTGGGACAGGTCGGCTCTGGGGCCAACGTCCTGACTTTC,TRBV12-5,TRBD1,TRBJ2-6,.
CASSPRRIEAFF,TGTGCCAGTAGTCCTAGACGGATTGAAGCTTTCTTT,TRBV19,.,TRBJ1-1,.
CASSKITGTSSYNEQFF,TGTGCCAGCAGTAAAATTACCGGGACATCGAGTTACAATGAGCAGTTCTTC,TRBV7-9,.,TRBJ2-1,.
CSVQPQSGYTF,TGCAGCGTACAGCCGCAGAGTGGCTACACCTTC,TRBV29-1,.,TRBJ1-2,.
CASSSRRALNEQFF,TGTGCCAGCAGTTCCAGGCGGGCCCTCAATGAGCAGTTCTTC,TRBV6-2/TRBV6-3,.,TRBJ2-1,.
CASSTSGTGNTIYF,TGTGCCAGCAGCACAAGTGGGACTGGAAACACCATATATTTT,TRBV14,.,TRBJ1-3,.
CASSLGGYEKLFF,TGCGCCAGCAGCTTGGGAGGGTATGAAAAACTGTTTTTT,TRBV5-1,.,TRBJ1-4,.
CATSVGGNTEAFF,TGTGCCACCAGTGTCGGGGGAAACACTGAAGCTTTCTTT,TRBV24-1,.,TRBJ1-1,.
CASEYNEQFF,TGTGCCAGCGAATACAATGAGCAGTTCTTC,TRBV6-4,.,TRBJ2-1,.
CASRDSELGNYGYTF,TGTGCCAGCAGAGACAGTGAGCTTGGTAACTATGGCTACACCTTC,TRBV27,.,TRBJ1-2,.